The text below deals with one T cell receptor beta chain. These data originate in a study of blood T cell repertoires in COVID-19. Assay: immunoSEQ multiplex PCR; the TCRdb copy retains only in-frame clones and omits some. The table shows 290,000 or so clones, with 70% to 90% occurring only once. Germline V gene data show CDR1 as SGHAT and CDR2 as FQNNGV. V was cut by 7 bases and J by 9 bases, with 18 bases left in between. The length of the CDR3 is 13 residues. The source of this sequence is a man aged 70-80 years with acute or convalescent COVID-19. The sample comprised peripheral blood. The chain couples TRBV11-2 to TRBJ1-2, with D possibly matching TRBD1 (6 bases). For the CDR3, the DNA is TGTGCCAGCACCCAACAAACAGGGTACCGCTACACCTTC. Translating it yields CASTQQTGYRYTF.